This record covers a single T cell receptor (beta chain). This clonotype came up many times. What this receptor recognizes is not known. The record has no base qualities; no much larger clone is one base away. Libraries were built with 5' RACE. The sequencer listed for this sample is NextSeq 500. Unique molecular identifiers were attached to individual cDNA molecules in the TCR library protocol so that sequencing error and PCR bias could be corrected. Both TCR alpha and beta chains were sequenced, and tight co-correlation was observed between alpha and beta sequence abundances in each sample. As for how the authors treated the data: Decombinator V4 was used to annotate the V gene, J gene and CDR3 of the TCR sequences. TCRs were defined as expanded if a significant change between any two time points was detected under a Poisson model with p below 0.0001. TCR abundances were normalised to the total number of TCRs sequenced per sample and were expressed as counts per million. VDJdb, accessed 1 November 2021, was searched for CMV, EBV and SARS-CoV-2 annotated TCRs, with TCRs annotated for multiple antigens excluded. TCRdb reprocessed the public reads (quality trimming at Q25 with fastp, clone calling with MiXCR) and kept in-frame beta chains. Each record represents a unique CDR3 protein, reported with the most common genes and DNA among its rows. TCRdb, not the original authors, processed these V and J calls. Within this sample are 65,000 to 95,000 distinct CDR3 sequences, with more than 9% of them counted one time only. Jointly, the top ten make up nearly 5% of the sample.

These data come from a study of early T cells in non-severe SARS-CoV-2 infection (dated by TCRdb to the early 2020s). Regarding the research as a whole: Bulk RNA from unsorted whole blood was used for TCR sequencing, so alpha and beta chains could not be paired.

This was a case-control study nested in a cohort of healthcare workers in London, UK, who had nasopharyngeal swab PCR tests and blood samples taken every week. Between 23 and 31 March 2020, the week of the UK lockdown, healthcare workers were enrolled and then followed up weekly for as long as 16 weeks. On the study overall, not on this receptor specifically: VDJdb matching was skewed toward anti-spike CD8 responses, so virus-specific expansions were likely underestimated and private and CD4 specificities were missed.

The source is an adult who was a healthcare worker with PCR-confirmed SARS-CoV-2 infection or an uninfected control (not recorded which). The sequenced sample consisted of whole blood.

The CDR3 has the sequence CATSDPGQGDTGELFF. The DNA sequence follows: TGTGCCACCAGTGATCCGGGACAGGGAGACACCGGGGAGCTGTTTTTT. The receptor chain draws on TRBV24-1 and TRBJ2-2, and 9 junctional nucleotides match TRBD1. Counted from cysteine to phenylalanine, this CDR3 has 16 amino acids. Only CDR3 DNA is held: 48 bases, read in frame from base 1. CDR1 and CDR2 (KGHDR, SFDVKD) derive from the germline V gene. V has 3 bases trimmed and J has 3 bases trimmed; junction bases matching no gene number 4.